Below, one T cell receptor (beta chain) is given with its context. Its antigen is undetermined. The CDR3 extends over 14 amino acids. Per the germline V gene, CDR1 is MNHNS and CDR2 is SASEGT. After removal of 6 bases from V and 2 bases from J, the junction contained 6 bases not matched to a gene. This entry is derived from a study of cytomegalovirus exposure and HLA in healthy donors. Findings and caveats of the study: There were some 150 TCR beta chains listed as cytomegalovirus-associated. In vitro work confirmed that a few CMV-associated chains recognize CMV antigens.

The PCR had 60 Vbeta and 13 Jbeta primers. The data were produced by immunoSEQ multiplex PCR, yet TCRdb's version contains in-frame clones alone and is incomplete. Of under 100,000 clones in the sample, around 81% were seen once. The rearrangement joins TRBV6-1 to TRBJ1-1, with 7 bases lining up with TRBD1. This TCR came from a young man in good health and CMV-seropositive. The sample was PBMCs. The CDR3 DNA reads TGTGCCAGCAGCAACCGACAGGGAAACACTGAAGCTTTCTTT. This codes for CASSNRQGNTEAFF.